One sample yielded the 32 T cell receptor beta chains listed below, sequenced in a study of T cells after yellow fever vaccination. MiXCR was run by TCRdb on the 5' RACE reads, yielding one entry per CDR3 protein. The data show roughly 74,000 distinct CDR3 sequences, roughly 6.9% seen once. The sample was CD8+ T cells sorted from PBMCs, taken 5 days after the first yellow fever vaccination. These receptors all stem from a man aged 18 to 35 who received the YFV17D yellow fever vaccine.

This chain uses TRBV4-3 with TRBJ2-7; 9 bases are shared with TRBD1. With 0 bases clipped from V and 5 bases from J, the junction kept 5 bases outside the gene matches. Germline CDR1 is LGHNA and CDR2 is YSLEER. The CDR3 runs 15 residues. The CDR3 DNA reads as TGCGCCAGCAGCCAAGACGGACAGGGGAAAAACGAGCAGTACTTC. Translation gives CASSQDGQGKNEQYF.

In its sample, this clonotype was seen a few times. This sequence joins TRBV4-3 and TRBJ2-7; 8 bases align to TRBD2. Germline V gene data show CDR1 as LGHNA and CDR2 as YSLEER. The CDR3 runs to 15 residues. With 3 bases clipped from V and 3 bases from J, the junction kept 7 bases outside the gene matches. The CDR3 sequence is CASSHISGGNYEQYF. In DNA, the CDR3 is TGCGCCAGCAGCCATATAAGCGGGGGCAACTACGAGCAGTACTTC.

The chain links TRBV11-2 to TRBJ1-2; 7 bases are shared with TRBD1. Germline assignment: CDR1 SGHAT and CDR2 FQNNGV. V shed 7 bases, J shed 4 bases, and the junction held 12 bases outside the gene matches. The CDR3 extends over 15 amino acids. The CDR3: CASTHPTGVAYGYTF. The CDR3 coding sequence is TGTGCCAGCACTCATCCCACAGGGGTTGCCTATGGCTACACCTTC.

A remark on this clonotype: A much larger clone differs from this one at a single base, so this may be a read error. The chain carries TRBV5-1 and TRBJ1-1; the match to TRBD1 covers 9 bases. This CDR3 comprises 13 residues. Germline V gives CDR1 SGHRS, CDR2 YFSETQ. In nucleotides, the CDR3 is TGCGCCAGCAACAGGGGGCTGAAGACTGAAGCTTTCTTT. The encoded protein is CASNRGLKTEAFF.

This clonotype was counted between two and nine times. V and J are TRBV6-2 or TRBV6-3 and TRBJ1-1, with 8 bases aligning to TRBD1. Germline CDR1 reads MNHEY; CDR2 reads SVGEGT. The CDR3 length is 14 residues. The J segment lost 5 bases and the V segment lost 6 bases, leaving 8 bases of the junction unmatched. CDR3 region: CASSHGTGMTEAFF. DNA for the CDR3: TGTGCCAGCAGCCACGGGACAGGTATGACTGAAGCTTTCTTT.

The sample holds a few counts of this clonotype. The CDR3 sequence is CASTHSGGADNEQFF. The CDR3 region has the DNA TGTGCCAGCACCCATAGCGGGGGGGCAGACAATGAGCAGTTCTTC. The chain carries TRBV6-4 and TRBJ2-1; 11 bases line up with TRBD2. V was pared by 7 bases and J by 5 bases, with 7 bases of the junction left unmatched. Germline loops: CDR1 MRHNA, CDR2 SNTAGT. This CDR3 is built from 15 residues.

This clonotype came up many times. The CDR3 bases are TGTGCCGCCTCAGGATCGGGGGCTATCGGCTACACCTTC. Translation: CAASGSGAIGYTF. This chain joins TRBV6-5 and TRBJ1-2, with D possibly being TRBD1 (6 bases). This CDR3 is built from 13 residues. CDR1 and CDR2 (germline): MNHEY, SVGAGI. V was cut by 11 bases and J by 8 bases, with 21 bases left in between.

This clonotype has a handful of counts. The CDR3 is CASTTAGGPDTQYF. CDR3 nucleotides: TGTGCCAGCACCACGGCGGGGGGGCCAGATACGCAGTATTTT. The V and J genes are TRBV7-9 and TRBJ2-3; 9 nucleotides agree with TRBD2. V shed 7 bases and J 4 bases; nucleotides not matched to a gene: 6. This CDR3 region has 14 residues. CDR1 and CDR2 (germline): SEHNR, FQNEAQ (reference sequence). Full variable domain (outside the CDR3, taken from reference TRBV7-9 and TRBJ2-3): DTGVSQNPRHKITKRGQNVTFRCDPISEHNRLYWYRQTLGQGPEFLTYFQNEAQLEKSRLLSDRFSAERPKGSFSTLEIQRTEQGDSAMYLCASTTAGGPDTQYFGPGTRLTVL.

This clonotype was seen more than once but under ten times. V gene TRBV24-1 combines with J gene TRBJ1-2; 12 bases line up with TRBD1. The CDR3 is made up of 15 amino acids. Germline CDR1 and CDR2: KGHDR and SFDVKD. V lost 4 bases, J lost 8 bases, and 7 bases stayed unmatched. Here the CDR3 reads CATSDPGQGAGGYTF. CDR3 DNA: TGTGCCACCAGTGACCCGGGACAGGGGGCTGGCGGCTACACCTTC.

About this clonotype: A much more abundant neighbour one base away suggests this may be a read error. The rearrangement uses TRBV27 and TRBJ1-5, with TRBD1 matching over 8 bases. The germline V gene encodes CDR1 MNHEY and CDR2 SMNVEV (reference sequence). The CDR3 sequence is 16 residues long. V lost 5 bases to trimming and J lost 2 bases; unmatched junction nucleotides: 8. CDR3 nucleotide sequence: TGTGCCAGCAGTACCCGACAGGGGTGGCGCAATCAGCCCCAGCATTTT. It specifies CASSTRQGWRNQPQHF.

This clonotype has a count of ten or more. The chain is built from TRBV12-3 or TRBV12-4 and TRBJ2-5; tentative D call: TRBD2 (5 bases). The CDR3 contains 14 residues. Trimming removed 6 bases at V and 1 base at J, with 12 bases between. The CDR3 sequence is CASSLRDFQETQYF. CDR3 sequence (DNA): TGTGCCAGCAGCTTACGGGATTTCCAAGAGACCCAGTACTTC.

This clonotype showed up many times. J is TRBJ1-1 and V is TRBV7-2, with D hard to call. The CDR3 loop spans 15 amino acids. Trimming removed 5 bases from V and 0 bases from J, with 13 bases in between. Germline V gene data show CDR1 as SGHTA and CDR2 as FQGNSA. CDR3 DNA: TGTGCCAGCAGCCCCGCGCCAGTCATGAACACTGAAGCTTTCTTT. Translation gives CASSPAPVMNTEAFF.

The table lists this clonotype with many counts. V usage is TRBV28 and J usage is TRBJ2-7, with TRBD1 matching 9 bases. The length of the CDR3 is 16 residues. Trimming cost V 4 bases and J 2 bases; bases outside gene matches: 9. Germline values: CDR1 MDHEN, CDR2 SYDVKM. Here the CDR3 DNA reads TGTGCCAGCAGTTCCGATCGGGACAGGGAACCCTACGAGCAGTACGTC. Protein product: CASSSDRDREPYEQYV.

This clonotype has a count of ten or more. The chain uses TRBV19 and TRBJ2-2; D possibly corresponds to TRBD2 (6 bases). CDR1 is LNHDA, CDR2 SQIVND, per germline (reference sequence). This CDR3 comprises 15 residues. With 6 bases removed from V and 4 bases from J, the gap between germline ends came to 15 bases. CDR3 in amino acids: CASSRYRDSTGELFF. CDR3 coding DNA: TGTGCCAGTAGCAGATACCGGGACTCCACCGGGGAGCTGTTTTTT.

The genes are TRBV11-1 and TRBJ1-1, with D tentatively TRBD1 (5 bases). V was cut by 5 bases and J by 0 bases, with 25 bases left in between. The germline CDR1 and CDR2 sequences are SGHAT and FQDESV (reference sequence). CDR3 length equals 19 residues. DNA for the CDR3: TGTGCCAGCAGCCGGGACTCCAGGGAGGCGGGCATAATGAACACTGAAGCTTTCTTT. As protein: CASSRDSREAGIMNTEAFF.

This clonotype has only a few counts. The genes are TRBV7-8 and TRBJ2-4; 8 bases agree with TRBD2. V trimming: 0 bases; J trimming: 9 bases; junction bases outside the gene matches: 4. This CDR3 has 14 amino acids. Per germline, CDR1 SGHVS and CDR2 FQNEAQ. The CDR3 spells CASSLASSGIIQYF. The CDR3, as DNA: TGTGCCAGCAGCTTAGCGAGTAGCGGGATCATTCAGTACTTC.

This clonotype was seen more than once but under ten times. CDR3 nucleotides: TGTGCCAGCAGTTTAAAGGGTGCGGGTCTTGGCACCGGGGAGCTGTTTTTT. This codes for CASSLKGAGLGTGELFF. The chain combines TRBV12-3 or TRBV12-4 with TRBJ2-2, with a possible D match to TRBD2 (5 bases). The CDR3 contains 17 residues. Trimming took off 2 bases at V and 4 bases at J, with 17 bases between the two ends.

V usage is TRBV28 and J usage is TRBJ1-1; no clear D. CDR1 is MDHEN and CDR2 is SYDVKM in the germline V gene. CDR3 length: 13 residues. The CDR3 is CSTELFGNTEAFF. CDR3 sequence (DNA): TGTTCCACCGAGCTTTTCGGGAACACTGAAGCTTTCTTT.

This clonotype was picked up many times. The chain combines TRBV12-3 or TRBV12-4 with TRBJ1-2, with D uncertain. V was clipped by 1 base and J by 7 bases, with 10 bases between them. The CDR3 runs to 13 residues. The CDR3 reads CASSLGLVFGYTF. The CDR3 region has the DNA TGTGCCAGCAGTTTAGGTTTGGTATTTGGCTACACCTTC.

This clonotype was seen ten or more times. The rearrangement uses TRBV12-3 or TRBV12-4 and TRBJ1-1; no reliable D call. V dropped 6 bases and J dropped 5 bases, with 13 bases sitting between them. The CDR3 runs 13 residues. CDR3 sequence reads: CASSPLGATEAFF. As DNA, the CDR3 is TGTGCCAGCAGCCCCTTGGGCGCGACTGAAGCTTTCTTT.

This sequence joins TRBV6-6 and TRBJ2-1, with D unresolved. Germline CDR1 MNHNY, CDR2 SVGAGI (reference sequence). The CDR3 loop spans 12 amino acids. V lost 4 bases to trimming and J lost 8 bases, with 9 bases between them. In DNA form, the CDR3 reads TGTGCCAGCAGTTTTCTCGCTGATGAGCAGTTCTTC. Protein sequence: CASSFLADEQFF.

The table lists this clonotype with many counts. The V gene is TRBV5-1, the J gene TRBJ2-3; 8 nucleotides match TRBD1. CDR1 and CDR2 from the germline V gene are SGHRS and YFSETQ. The CDR3 runs to 15 residues. The ends lost 3 bases at V and 3 bases at J; junction bases unmatched: 6. CDR3 amino acids: CASSWTGRKTDTQYF. DNA of the CDR3: TGCGCCAGCAGCTGGACAGGGAGAAAGACAGATACGCAGTATTTT. Using reference TRBV5-1 and TRBJ2-3 for the parts outside the CDR3, the full variable domain is KAGVTQTPRYLIKTRGQQVTLSCSPISGHRSVSWYQQTPGQGLQFLFEYFSETQRNKGNFPGRFSGRQFSNSRSEMNVSTLELGDSALYLCASSWTGRKTDTQYFGPGTRLTVL.

The chain carries TRBV4-1 and TRBJ1-4; D not resolved. The V gene lost 0 bases and the J gene lost 8 bases, with 16 bases spanning the gap. The CDR3 contains 16 residues. The germline V gene encodes CDR1 MGHRA and CDR2 YSYEKL. CDR3 sequence: CASSQDRVRVGEKLFF. CDR3 bases: TGCGCCAGCAGCCAAGATCGGGTCCGGGTGGGGGAAAAACTGTTTTTT.

This chain uses TRBV7-2 with TRBJ2-7; D uncertain. This CDR3 region has 12 residues. Germline lookup yields CDR1 SGHTA and CDR2 FQGNSA. With 4 bases removed from V and 3 bases from J, the gap between germline ends came to 7 bases. The CDR3 loop is CASSSNLYEQYV. In nucleotides, the CDR3 is TGTGCCAGCAGCTCCAATCTCTACGAGCAGTACGTC.

The sample holds a few counts of this clonotype. The V and J genes are TRBV11-2 and TRBJ2-2, with D possibly being TRBD1 (6 bases). Trimming left V 3 bases short and J 4 bases short, with 9 bases between. The V gene's germline CDR1 is SGHAT and CDR2 FQNNGV. The CDR3 spans 14 residues. Written as DNA, the CDR3 is TGTGCCAGCAGCTTTGGACAGCCCACCGGGGAGCTGTTTTTT. This codes for CASSFGQPTGELFF.

This clonotype was counted at least ten times. This chain uses TRBV5-1 with TRBJ2-1; D gene unclear. V shed 1 base and J shed 7 bases, with 6 bases lying between them. CDR3 size: 12 residues. Per germline, CDR1 SGHRS and CDR2 YFSETQ. CDR3 DNA sequence: TGCGCCAGCAGCTTGTCCCCAAATGAGCAGTTCTTC. This gives the protein CASSLSPNEQFF.

This clonotype was picked up many times. V usage is TRBV12-3 or TRBV12-4 and J usage is TRBJ2-7; no reliable D call. This CDR3 has 13 amino acids. Trimming cost V 0 bases and J 6 bases, with 9 bases left between them. CDR3 sequence reads: CASSLAPGLEQYF. CDR3 nucleotide sequence: TGTGCCAGCAGTTTAGCGCCCGGGCTCGAGCAGTACTTC.

This sequence joins TRBV5-5 and TRBJ1-5; possibly TRBD1 for D (5 bases). The germline gives CDR1 SGHKS, CDR2 YYEKEE (reference sequence). V lost 0 bases, J lost 5 bases, and 18 bases lay in between. This CDR3 is 17 amino acids long. DNA for the CDR3: TGTGCCAGCAGCTTGGCCCTGGGGGGGAGCGTCGATCAGCCCCAGCATTTT. Residues: CASSLALGGSVDQPQHF.

This clonotype was observed a few times. The chain recombines TRBV27 with TRBJ1-5; D perhaps matches TRBD1 (6 bases). Germline assignment: CDR1 MNHEY and CDR2 SMNVEV (reference sequence). This CDR3 has 14 residues. Trimming stripped 7 bases from V and 2 bases from J, with 12 bases between. CDR3 nucleotides: TGTGCCAGCACCACATCAGGGGGCAATCAGCCCCAGCATTTT. Translating it yields CASTTSGGNQPQHF.

In its sample, this clonotype was seen a few times. The chain has TRBV6-2 or TRBV6-3 and TRBJ2-7; D gene unclear. Deletions cut 0 bases from V and 7 bases from J, with 7 bases between. Germline CDR1 and CDR2: MNHEY and SVGEGT. The CDR3 covers 12 residues. The CDR3 DNA reads TGTGCCAGCAGTTACTCGACCCGGGAGCAGTACGTC. Translation: CASSYSTREQYV.

The J gene is TRBJ2-7, the V gene TRBV9; 9 bases are shared with TRBD1. The CDR3 runs to 13 residues. J lost 10 bases, V lost 0 bases, and 5 bases had no gene match. The germline V gene has CDR1 SGDLS and CDR2 YYNGEE. The CDR3 bases are TGTGCCAGCAGCGTAGAGGGACAGGGCTTCCAGTACTTC. Amino acids: CASSVEGQGFQYF.

This clonotype was counted between two and nine times. This rearrangement joins TRBV10-3 to TRBJ2-2; TRBD1 agrees at 7 bases. V lost 8 bases, J lost 8 bases, and 14 bases stayed unmatched. CDR1 and CDR2 from the germline V gene are ENHRY and SYGVKD. The CDR3 is 15 residues long. CDR3 coding DNA: TGTGCCATCGCCGCGTTGACAGGGAATCTGGGGGAGCTGTTTTTT. Encoded protein: CAIAALTGNLGELFF.